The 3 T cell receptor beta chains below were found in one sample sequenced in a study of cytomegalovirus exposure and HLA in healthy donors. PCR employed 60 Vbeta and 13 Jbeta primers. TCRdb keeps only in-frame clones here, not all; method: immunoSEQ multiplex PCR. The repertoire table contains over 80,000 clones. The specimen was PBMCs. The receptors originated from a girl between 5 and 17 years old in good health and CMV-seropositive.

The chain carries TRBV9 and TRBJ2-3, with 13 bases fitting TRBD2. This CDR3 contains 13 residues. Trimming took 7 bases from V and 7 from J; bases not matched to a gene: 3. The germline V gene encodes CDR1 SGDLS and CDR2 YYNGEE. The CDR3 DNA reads TGTGCCAGCCGGACTAGCGGGGGCAATACGCAGTATTTT. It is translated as CASRTSGGNTQYF.

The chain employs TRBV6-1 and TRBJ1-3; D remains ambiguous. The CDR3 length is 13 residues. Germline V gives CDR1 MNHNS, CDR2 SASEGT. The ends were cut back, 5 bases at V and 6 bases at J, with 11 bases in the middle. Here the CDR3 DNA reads TGTGCCAGCAGTTTGGAGCCTGAAAACACCATATATTTT. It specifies CASSLEPENTIYF.

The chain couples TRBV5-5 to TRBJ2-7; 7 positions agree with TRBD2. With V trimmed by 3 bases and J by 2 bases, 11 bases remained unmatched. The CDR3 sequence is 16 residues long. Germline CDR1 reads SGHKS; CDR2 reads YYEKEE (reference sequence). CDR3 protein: CASSWEPGLSTYEQYF. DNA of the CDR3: TGTGCCAGCAGCTGGGAACCGGGACTATCTACCTACGAGCAGTACTTC.